The rows below give T cell receptor beta chains drawn from one sample of a study of cytomegalovirus exposure and HLA in healthy donors. The table came from immunoSEQ multiplex PCR; TCRdb's copy has only in-frame clones and leaves some out. The table records roughly 80,000 clones, approximately 71% of them present only once. The source material was PBMCs. These receptors all stem from a woman between 35 and 50 years old in good health and CMV-seronegative. CDR3s include the opening cysteine and the closing phenylalanine or tryptophan. The order of the fields is clone size, J gene, V gene, D gene, CDR3 DNA, CDR3 protein. The D gene is left open where the match is weak. The size entry is marked missing in some rows and otherwise reads once, few, many or a size class.

>.|TRBJ1-3|TRBV7-3|.
TGTGCCAGCAGCTTAGGCCCAGGCTCTGGAAACACCATATATTTT
CASSLGPGSGNTIYF
>.|TRBJ2-3|TRBV6-4|.
TGTGCCAGCAGTCAGACGGTAGCATTCACAGATACGCAGTATTTT
CASSQTVAFTDTQYF
>.|TRBJ1-2|TRBV30|TRBD1
TGTGCCTGGAGCGGACAGGATCCTAACTATGGCTACACCTTC
CAWSGQDPNYGYTF
>few|TRBJ2-7|TRBV30|.
TGTGCCTGTAGGAGCCTCCCCCGGGACGAGCAGTACTTC
CACRSLPRDEQYF
>.|TRBJ2-1|TRBV30|.
TGTGCCTGGAGCCGGGGGAGCTCCTACAATGAGCAGTTCTTC
CAWSRGSSYNEQFF
>.|TRBJ2-1|TRBV19|TRBD2
TGTGCCAGTAGTGGCGGACTAGCGGAGGGAAAGCAGTTCTTC
CASSGGLAEGKQFF
>.|TRBJ2-7|TRBV28|.
TGTGCCAGCACCTTGACCGGGACATACTACGAGCAGTACTTC
CASTLTGTYYEQYF
>.|TRBJ1-5|TRBV19|TRBD1
TGTGCCAGTAGCACACCTCCCAGACAGGGAGGCAATCAGCCCCAGCATTTT
CASSTPPRQGGNQPQHF
>.|TRBJ1-3|TRBV2|.
TGTGCCAGCAGATCTTGGACAGCAGGAAACACCATATATTTT
CASRSWTAGNTIYF
>few|TRBJ1-1|TRBV30|TRBD1
TGTGCCTGGAGACAACAGGGGTTCACTGAAGCTTTCTTT
CAWRQQGFTEAFF
>.|TRBJ1-2|TRBV5-4|TRBD1
TGTGCCAGCAGCTCGGGACAGGGGTCCAACTATGGCTACACCTTC
CASSSGQGSNYGYTF
>.|TRBJ2-3|TRBV5-4|.
TGTGCCAGCAGCTTGGTTCCCCTAGGCACAGATACGCAGTATTTT
CASSLVPLGTDTQYF
>.|TRBJ2-4|TRBV27|TRBD2
TGTGCCAGCAGTTTATCTGGACTAGCGGGACACATTCAGTACTTC
CASSLSGLAGHIQYF
>.|TRBJ2-1|TRBV7-2|.
TGTGCCAGCAGCTTAGGAGACAGGAGTTGGAATGAGCAGTTCTTC
CASSLGDRSWNEQFF
>.|TRBJ1-3|TRBV30|.
TGTGCCTGGCAGGCTCCTGGAAACACCATATATTTT
CAWQAPGNTIYF
>.|TRBJ2-1|TRBV11-1|TRBD2
TGTGCCAGCAGCCCGGGGGGAACCCCCGACAATGAGCAGTTCTTC
CASSPGGTPDNEQFF
>.|TRBJ2-3|TRBV5-5|.
TGTGCCAGCAGCCCGGAGGGGGGGGGCCGAACCCGCACAGATACGCAGTATTTT
CASSPEGGGRTRTDTQYF
>.|TRBJ1-4|TRBV2|.
TGTGCCAGTACTTATTTCCCAGAAAAACTGTTTTTT
CASTYFPEKLFF
>.|TRBJ1-1|TRBV5-4|.
TGTGCCAGCAGCTTGGGGGAGAACGCTGAAGCTTTCTTT
CASSLGENAEAFF
>.|TRBJ1-5|TRBV7-2|TRBD1
TGTGCCAGCAGCTTAGAGGGGGCAAGCAATCAGCCCCAGCATTTT
CASSLEGASNQPQHF
>.|TRBJ2-2|TRBV9|TRBD2
TGTGCCAGCAGCGCCCGGACCGGGGGGGCGAACACCGGGGAGCTGTTTTTT
CASSARTGGANTGELFF
>.|TRBJ2-7|TRBV6-5|.
TGTGCCAGCAGTTACTCCGGGAAACCTCGGGGATACGAGCAGTACTTC
CASSYSGKPRGYEQYF
>few|TRBJ2-5|TRBV11-2|.
TGTGCCAGCAGCGAAGCCGGTCAGACCCAGTACTTC
CASSEAGQTQYF
>.|TRBJ1-5|TRBV30|.
TGTGCCTGGAGTGTCTCCGGGAAGAGCAATCAGCCCCAGCATTTT
CAWSVSGKSNQPQHF
>.|TRBJ2-1|TRBV10-3|TRBD2
TGTGCCATCAGTGAATTAGCGGGACCCAATGAGCAGTTCTTC
CAISELAGPNEQFF
>.|TRBJ2-1|TRBV2|.
TGTGCCAGCAGGAGAGGCTTTAGGGGGGGCGACAATGAGCAGTTCTTC
CASRRGFRGGDNEQFF
>.|TRBJ2-1|TRBV6-1|TRBD2
TGTGCCAGCAGGGCAGGACTAGCGGGGGGGAATGAGCAGTTCTTC
CASRAGLAGGNEQFF
>many|TRBJ1-5|TRBV2|.
TGTGCCAGCAGTGACAGTCATAGCAATCAGCCCCAGCATTTT
CASSDSHSNQPQHF
>.|TRBJ2-5|TRBV5-6|TRBD2
TGTGCCAGCAGCCGAGCGGGGGGAATCCAAGAGACCCAGTACTTC
CASSRAGGIQETQYF
>few|TRBJ2-4|TRBV5-1|.
TGCGCCAGCAGCTTGAATGTAGGAGGGCAAAGTATAGCCAAAAACATTCAGTACTTC
CASSLNVGGQSIAKNIQYF
>.|TRBJ1-1|TRBV7-2|.
TGTGCCAGCAGAGACCCGGGGGTCACTGAAGCTTTCTTT
CASRDPGVTEAFF
>few|TRBJ2-7|TRBV5-4|.
TGTGCCAGCAGCTTTCGGCGCAGCGACGAGCAGTACTTC
CASSFRRSDEQYF
>.|TRBJ2-1|TRBV29-1|TRBD2
TGCAGCGTTGATACTAGCGGAGAGGGCGATGAGCAGTTCTTC
CSVDTSGEGDEQFF
>.|TRBJ1-2|TRBV5-1|.
TGCGCCAGCAGCTTGGCGGAGCAGGGCTATGGCTACACCTTC
CASSLAEQGYGYTF
>.|TRBJ2-1|TRBV28|.
TGTGCCAGCAGTTTAACGGGGGAGCCCTACAATGAGCAGTTCTTC
CASSLTGEPYNEQFF
>.|TRBJ2-7|TRBV7-9|.
TGTGCCAGCAGCTATAGTCCCTACGAGCAGTACTTC
CASSYSPYEQYF
>.|TRBJ2-7|TRBV5-4|TRBD2
TGTGCCAGCAGCGGAGCGGGGTCAAAGGCAGCTTACGAGCAGTACTTC
CASSGAGSKAAYEQYF